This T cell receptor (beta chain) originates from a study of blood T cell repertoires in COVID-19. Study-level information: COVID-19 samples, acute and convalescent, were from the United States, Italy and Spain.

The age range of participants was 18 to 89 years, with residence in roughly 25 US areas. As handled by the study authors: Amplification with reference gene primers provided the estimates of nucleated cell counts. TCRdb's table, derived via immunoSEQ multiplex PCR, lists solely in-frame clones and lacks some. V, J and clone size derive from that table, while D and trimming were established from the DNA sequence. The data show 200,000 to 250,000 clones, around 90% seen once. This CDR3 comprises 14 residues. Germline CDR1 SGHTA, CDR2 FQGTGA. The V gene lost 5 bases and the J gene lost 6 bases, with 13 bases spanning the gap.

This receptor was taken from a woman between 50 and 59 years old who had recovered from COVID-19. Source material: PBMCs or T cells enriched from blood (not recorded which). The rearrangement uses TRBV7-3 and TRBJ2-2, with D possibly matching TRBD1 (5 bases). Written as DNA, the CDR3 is TGTGCCAGCAGCCCACAGGCCGGTCCCGGGGAGCTGTTTTTT. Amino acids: CASSPQAGPGELFF.